This TCR beta chain was sequenced in a study of cytomegalovirus exposure and HLA in healthy donors. J gave up 2 bases and V 7 bases, and 15 bases lay outside the gene matches. This CDR3 has 18 amino acids. Germline values: CDR1 WSHSY, CDR2 SAAADI. The PCR ran on 60 Vbeta and 13 Jbeta primers. Here immunoSEQ multiplex PCR was the method, and the copy in TCRdb shows in-frame clones only, minus some. The sample has about 130,000 clones, more than 75% seen once. The TCR was taken from a man aged 25 to 40 in good health and CMV-seronegative. The rearrangement uses TRBV10-2 and TRBJ2-3; TRBD2 matches 10 bases. The sample taken for sequencing was PBMCs. The CDR3 sequence is CASMEEGLAGGYTDTQYF. The DNA for the CDR3 is TGCGCCAGCATGGAGGAGGGTTTAGCGGGAGGATACACAGATACGCAGTATTTT.